The 21 T cell receptor beta chains below were found in one sample sequenced in a study of memory B cells and T cells in multiple sclerosis. Separate sequencing covered autoproliferating (CFSE-dim) and non-proliferating (CFSE-high) T cells from stimulus-free culture. Pooled replicate wells came from around 50 million CFSE-labeled PBMCs cultured 7 days without stimulus. Clones were read by immunoSEQ multiplex PCR, and TCRdb kept only the in-frame ones, dropping some. The repertoire has 40,000 to 50,000 clones, about four fifths of them found once; the top ten carry roughly 1%. Their target antigens are unknown. The sample taken for sequencing was PBMCs from blood kept in culture. The receptor set was obtained from a human donor with multiple sclerosis.

The V and J genes are TRBV30 and TRBJ1-2; D uncertain. This CDR3 is built from 13 residues. Germline V gene data show CDR1 as GTSNPN and CDR2 as SVGIG (reference sequence). The V end was cut by 0 bases, the J end by 5 bases, with 10 bases between. The CDR3 bases are TGTGCCTGGAGTGTACTAGAAGGGTATGGCTACACCTTC. Translated, it gives CAWSVLEGYGYTF.

This clone was seen a single time. The chain combines TRBV6-1 with TRBJ2-1, with 10 nucleotides matching TRBD2. Germline loops: CDR1 MNHNS, CDR2 SASEGT. The CDR3 is 13 residues long. V was pared by 2 bases and J by 8 bases, with 0 bases of the junction left unmatched. The CDR3 bases are TGTGCCAGCAGTGAACTAGCGGGGGATGAGCAGTTCTTC. Protein product: CASSELAGDEQFF.

A remark on this clone: The junction departs from germline at one end; a sequencing error may be responsible. CDR3 bases: TGTGCCAGCAGCGGACAGGGGGCGAGCTATGGCTACACCTTC. This codes for CASSGQGASYGYTF. This chain links TRBV5-1 with TRBJ1-2; 11 nucleotides align to TRBD1. Germline CDR1 and CDR2: SGHRS and YFSETQ. The CDR3 runs 14 residues. Full variable domain (remainder filled in from reference TRBV5-1 and TRBJ1-2): KAGVTQTPRYLIKTRGQQVTLSCSPISGHRSVSWYQQTPGQGLQFLFEYFSETQRNKGNFPGRFSGRQFSNSRSEMNVSTLELGDSALYLCASSGQGASYGYTFGSGTRLTVV.

This clone was recorded once. This sequence joins TRBV5-1 and TRBJ2-1; tentatively, D is TRBD2 (6 bases). CDR1 SGHRS and CDR2 YFSETQ come from the germline V gene. The length of the CDR3 is 13 residues. With 4 bases removed from V and 5 bases from J, the gap between germline ends came to 10 bases. CDR3 DNA: TGCGCCAGCAGCCGCGGGACTGACAATGAGCAGTTCTTC. Its protein is CASSRGTDNEQFF.

This chain links TRBV30 with TRBJ1-4; a weak D match, TRBD1 (6 bases). This CDR3 region has 15 residues. Trimming removed 3 bases at V and 3 bases at J, with 14 bases between. Germline loops: CDR1 GTSNPN, CDR2 SVGIG (reference sequence). CDR3 loop: CAWSELTGPNEKLFF. The CDR3 DNA is TGTGCCTGGAGCGAGTTGACAGGCCCTAATGAAAAACTGTTTTTT.

The chain has TRBV15 and TRBJ2-2; TRBD2 matches at 7 bases. Germline CDR1 is LNHNV and CDR2 is YYDKDF (reference sequence). CDR3 length equals 14 residues. V shed 6 bases, J shed 1 base, and the junction held 2 bases outside the gene matches. The chain's CDR3 is CATSVAGNTGELFF. The CDR3 DNA is TGTGCCACCAGTGTAGCGGGGAACACCGGGGAGCTGTTTTTT.

This chain uses TRBV6-6 with TRBJ2-3; D gene unclear. The CDR3 is made up of 12 amino acids. Germline assignment: CDR1 MNHNY and CDR2 SVGAGI (reference sequence). Trimming pared 0 bases from V and 8 bases from J, leaving 6 bases between. CDR3: CASSYSLRTQYF. Written as DNA, the CDR3 is TGTGCCAGCAGTTACTCCTTGCGTACGCAGTATTTT.

The rearrangement links TRBV13 to TRBJ2-7; TRBD1 matches 7 bases. Germline lookup yields CDR1 PRHDT and CDR2 FYEKMQ (reference sequence). The ends lost 4 bases at V and 6 bases at J; junction bases unmatched: 6. This CDR3 is 13 amino acids long. CDR3 sequence: CASSSRTGVEQYF. CDR3 nucleotide sequence: TGTGCCAGCAGCTCCCGGACAGGAGTCGAGCAGTACTTC.

The chain uses TRBV5-4 and TRBJ2-1, with no clear D. CDR1 SGHNT and CDR2 YYREEE come from the germline V gene (reference sequence). V lost 4 bases, J lost 6 bases, and 5 bases lay in between. This CDR3 contains 11 residues. The CDR3 coding sequence is TGTGCCAGCAGCACACGCAATGAGCAGTTCTTC. This translates into CASSTRNEQFF. The full variable domain, rest sourced from reference TRBV5-4 and TRBJ2-1, is ETGVTQSPTHLIKTRGQQVTLRCSSQSGHNTVSWYQQALGQGPQFIFQYYREEENGRGNFPPRFSGLQFPNYSSELNVNALELDDSALYLCASSTRNEQFFGPGTRLTVL.

The chain couples TRBV9 to TRBJ2-3; TRBD2 agrees at 8 bases. This CDR3 has 18 amino acids. Germline CDR1 and CDR2: SGDLS and YYNGEE. With 0 bases clipped from V and 0 bases from J, the junction kept 9 bases outside the gene matches. DNA of the CDR3: TGTGCCAGCAGCGTAGCTCAGCGGGGGACATCTAGCACAGATACGCAGTATTTT. This encodes CASSVAQRGTSSTDTQYF.

The genes are TRBV18 and TRBJ2-3, with D unresolved. The CDR3 loop spans 14 amino acids. Looked up from germline, CDR1 is KGHSH and CDR2 is LQKENI. V shed 3 bases and J shed 4 bases, with 11 bases lying between them. In DNA form, the CDR3 reads TGTGCCAGCTCACCCTCATCCACCGCAGATACGCAGTATTTT. Translating it yields CASSPSSTADTQYF.

This clone was found a few times. This sequence joins TRBV7-9 and TRBJ2-7; perhaps TRBD1 as D (6 bases). The germline gives CDR1 SEHNR, CDR2 FQNEAQ (reference sequence). With 0 bases removed from V and 5 bases from J, the gap between germline ends came to 11 bases. CDR3 length: 14 amino acids. The CDR3 is CASSLADRPDEQYF. The CDR3 DNA reads as TGTGCCAGCAGCTTAGCGGACAGACCGGACGAGCAGTACTTC.

This clone was observed a handful of times. This chain joins TRBV4-3 and TRBJ1-4, with no clear D. V was cut by 1 base and J by 5 bases, with 14 bases left in between. The CDR3 has 16 residues. CDR1 LGHNA and CDR2 YSLEER come from the germline V gene. This CDR3 is CASSQGTSLRNEKLFF. CDR3 coding DNA: TGCGCCAGCAGCCAAGGGACGTCTCTACGGAATGAAAAACTGTTTTTT.

The chain couples TRBV2 to TRBJ2-7; unclear D gene. V was clipped by 5 bases and J by 6 bases, with 8 bases between them. CDR1 and CDR2 (germline): SNHLY, FYNNEI. This CDR3 is built from 11 residues. CDR3 DNA sequence: TGTGCCAGCAGTCCGGTTGGCGAGCAGTACTTC. Protein sequence: CASSPVGEQYF.

The chain is built from TRBV30 and TRBJ1-2; 11 positions match TRBD1. The junction had 18 bases not matched to a gene; V was cut back by 2 bases and J by 4 bases. The germline V gene has CDR1 GTSNPN and CDR2 SVGIG (reference sequence). This CDR3 is built from 19 residues. CDR3 sequence reads: CAWSRLFPGQGVWIYGYTF. In DNA form, the CDR3 reads TGTGCCTGGAGTCGCTTGTTCCCGGGACAGGGGGTTTGGATCTATGGCTACACCTTC.

V and J are TRBV4-1 and TRBJ2-3; TRBD1 agrees at 10 bases. The germline V gene has CDR1 MGHRA and CDR2 YSYEKL. The CDR3 runs 16 residues. J gave up 5 bases and V 1 base, and 6 bases lay outside the gene matches. The CDR3 sequence is CASSQAAGTGEDTQYF. Here the CDR3 DNA reads TGCGCCAGCAGCCAAGCCGCGGGGACAGGGGAAGATACGCAGTATTTT.

The chain uses TRBV28 and TRBJ2-7, with unresolved D. With 3 bases removed from V and 6 bases from J, the gap between germline ends came to 12 bases. CDR1 is MDHEN and CDR2 is SYDVKM in the germline V gene. The length of the CDR3 is 13 residues. As DNA, the CDR3 is TGTGCCAGCAGTTTCCCCGCGCAGAGCGAGCAGTACTTC. Encoded protein: CASSFPAQSEQYF. Combining the CDR3 with reference TRBV28 and TRBJ2-7 gives the whole variable domain DVKVTQSSRYLVKRTGEKVFLECVQDMDHENMFWYRQDPGLGLRLIYFSYDVKMKEKGDIPEGYSVSREKKERFSLILESASTNQTSMYLCASSFPAQSEQYFGPGTRLTVT.

This clone was observed a handful of times. The V call is TRBV18, the J call TRBJ2-4; D possibly corresponds to TRBD1 (5 bases). Germline CDR1 KGHSH, CDR2 LQKENI. Trimming left V 3 bases short and J 1 base short, with 10 bases between. This CDR3 has 15 residues. The chain's CDR3 is CASSPAGFAKNIQYF. The CDR3 nucleotides read TGTGCCAGCTCACCCGCAGGGTTCGCCAAAAACATTCAGTACTTC.

The rearrangement joins TRBV4-3 to TRBJ2-7; 10 positions agree with TRBD1. Germline CDR1 is LGHNA and CDR2 is YSLEER. Trimming cost V 3 bases and J 3 bases; bases outside gene matches: 5. CDR3 length equals 15 residues. This CDR3 is CASSHRQGAGYEQYF. For the CDR3, the DNA is TGCGCCAGCAGCCATCGACAGGGGGCTGGCTACGAGCAGTACTTC.

This clone was recorded once. V usage is TRBV27 and J usage is TRBJ2-3; 10 bases line up with TRBD1. The CDR3 length is 16 residues. From germline, CDR1 is MNHEY and CDR2 SMNVEV (reference sequence). The V and J ends lost 0 bases and 5 bases, in that order; junction bases with no gene match: 5. The DNA of the CDR3 is TGTGCCAGCAGTTTATCTGCCGGGACAGGGGAAGATACGCAGTATTTT. Protein sequence: CASSLSAGTGEDTQYF.

This chain joins TRBV19 and TRBJ2-5; D is possibly TRBD2 (5 bases). The CDR3 totals 13 residues. V lost 2 bases and J lost 5, with 9 bases in between. The germline V gene encodes CDR1 LNHDA and CDR2 SQIVND (reference sequence). In DNA form, the CDR3 reads TGTGCCAGTAGTATACCGGGGTCGGAGACCCAGTACTTC. It encodes CASSIPGSETQYF.